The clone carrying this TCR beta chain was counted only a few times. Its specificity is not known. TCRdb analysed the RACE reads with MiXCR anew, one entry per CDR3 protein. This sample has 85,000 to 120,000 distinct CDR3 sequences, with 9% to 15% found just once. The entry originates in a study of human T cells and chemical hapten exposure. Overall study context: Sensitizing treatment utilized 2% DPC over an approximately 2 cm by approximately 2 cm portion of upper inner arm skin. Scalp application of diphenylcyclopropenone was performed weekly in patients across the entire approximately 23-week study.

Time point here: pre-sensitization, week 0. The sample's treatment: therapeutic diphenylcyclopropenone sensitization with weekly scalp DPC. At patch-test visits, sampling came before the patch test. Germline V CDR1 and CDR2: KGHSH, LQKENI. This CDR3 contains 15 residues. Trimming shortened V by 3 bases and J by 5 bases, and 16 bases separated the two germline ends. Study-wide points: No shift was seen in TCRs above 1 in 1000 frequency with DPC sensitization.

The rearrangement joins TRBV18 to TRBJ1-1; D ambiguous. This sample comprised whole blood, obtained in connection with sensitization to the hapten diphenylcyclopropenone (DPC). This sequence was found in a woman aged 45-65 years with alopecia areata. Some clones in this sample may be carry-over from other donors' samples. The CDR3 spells CASSPRSGWETEAFF. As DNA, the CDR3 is TGTGCCAGCTCACCCCGATCGGGCTGGGAGACTGAAGCTTTCTTT.